Each of the 29 T cell receptor beta chains below was sequenced from the same sample in a study of identical twins. In TCRdb, the 5' RACE reads were re-called with MiXCR into one record per CDR3 protein. Of about 450,000 distinct CDR3 sequences in the sample, approximately 17% were seen once. Input material: naive T cells sorted from blood. The receptors were gathered from a man aged 45-65 years in good health.

This clonotype was counted between two and nine times. This chain joins TRBV7-9 and TRBJ2-1; D uncertain. This CDR3 has 14 amino acids. CDR1 is SEHNR and CDR2 is FQNEAQ in the germline V gene (reference sequence). Trimming stripped 4 bases from V and 3 bases from J, with 10 bases between. The CDR3 DNA is TGTGCCAGCAGCTCTATCAAGGACTACAATGAGCAGTTCTTC. Translated, it gives CASSSIKDYNEQFF.

The J gene is TRBJ2-5, the V gene TRBV12-3 or TRBV12-4; 8 positions agree with TRBD2. Germline trimming cut 6 bases from V and 5 bases from J; bases unmatched to any gene: 8. CDR3 length equals 14 residues. DNA of the CDR3: TGTGCCAGCAGGGGGCCCTCGGGAGGGGAGACCCAGTACTTC. Its protein product is CASRGPSGGETQYF.

The chain combines TRBV7-2 with TRBJ1-1; D is perhaps TRBD1 (5 bases). The CDR3 runs 14 residues. V was pared by 4 bases and J by 3 bases, with 12 bases between. CDR1 and CDR2 (germline): SGHTA, FQGNSA. CDR3 coding DNA: TGTGCCAGCAGCTCCAGTGGGGGTGACACTGAAGCTTTCTTT. It encodes CASSSSGGDTEAFF.

This rearrangement joins TRBV10-3 to TRBJ2-6; a weak D match, TRBD1 (6 bases). V was trimmed by 6 bases and J by 3 bases, leaving 9 bases between them. Germline V gives CDR1 ENHRY, CDR2 SYGVKD. The length of the CDR3 is 14 residues. This chain's CDR3 is CAIRQGFGANVLTF. The CDR3 coding sequence is TGTGCCATCAGGCAGGGGTTTGGGGCCAACGTCCTGACTTTC.

The chain joins TRBV30 to TRBJ2-7, with D possibly being TRBD2 (5 bases). Germline V gene sequence: CDR1 GTSNPN, CDR2 SVGIG (reference sequence). The CDR3 length is 12 residues. Trimming removed 4 bases at V and 7 bases at J, with 14 bases between. The CDR3 sequence: CAWIATRGEQYF. The CDR3 bases are TGTGCCTGGATTGCCACCCGGGGAGAGCAGTACTTC.

In regard to this clonotype: Since a much larger clone is just one base distant, this may be a read error. The chain's CDR3 is CASSPRQDYPSSYEQYF. CDR3 DNA sequence: TGTGCCAGCAGCCCACGACAGGACTACCCCTCCTCCTACGAGCAGTACTTC. The rearrangement uses TRBV9 and TRBJ2-7; D possibly uses TRBD1 or TRBD2 (6 bases each). Trimming stripped 4 bases from V and 0 bases from J, with 20 bases between. The length of the CDR3 is 17 residues. From germline, CDR1 is SGDLS and CDR2 YYNGEE.

This clonotype showed up just a few times. The rearrangement links TRBV5-1 to TRBJ1-1; TRBD1 agrees at 9 bases. Germline V lookup: CDR1 SGHRS, CDR2 YFSETQ. This CDR3 is 14 amino acids long. The V gene end was trimmed by 0 bases and the J gene end by 5 bases; junction bases not matched to a gene: 2. The CDR3 sequence is CASSLGQGETEAFF. DNA of the CDR3: TGCGCCAGCAGCTTGGGACAGGGGGAGACTGAAGCTTTCTTT. The full variable domain, in which reference TRBV5-1 and TRBJ1-1 provide the parts outside the CDR3, is KAGVTQTPRYLIKTRGQQVTLSCSPISGHRSVSWYQQTPGQGLQFLFEYFSETQRNKGNFPGRFSGRQFSNSRSEMNVSTLELGDSALYLCASSLGQGETEAFFGQGTRLTVV.

This clonotype has a handful of counts. The chain employs TRBV20-1 and TRBJ1-1; D gene uncertain. This CDR3 has 12 amino acids. V was pared by 5 bases and J by 3 bases, with 10 bases between. From germline, CDR1 is DFQATT and CDR2 SNEGSKA (reference sequence). CDR3 DNA: TGCAGTGCTCCGTCTCGGTACACTGAAGCTTTCTTT. Amino acids: CSAPSRYTEAFF.

This clonotype came up many times. The J gene is TRBJ2-3, the V gene TRBV7-2, with 9 nucleotides matching TRBD2. CDR3 size: 16 residues. The V segment lost 0 bases and the J segment 1 base; nucleotides outside the gene matches: 2. Per the germline V gene, CDR1 is SGHTA and CDR2 is FQGNSA. The CDR3 sequence: CASSLASGSGTDTQYF. Written as DNA, the CDR3 is TGTGCCAGCAGCTTAGCTAGCGGGAGCGGCACAGATACGCAGTATTTT.

This clonotype turned up a few times. This sequence joins TRBV15 and TRBJ1-1; D remains ambiguous. V dropped 6 bases and J dropped 3 bases, with 14 bases sitting between them. CDR3 length: 14 amino acids. CDR1 and CDR2 from the germline V gene are LNHNV and YYDKDF (reference sequence). The CDR3: CATRVVATDTEAFF. CDR3 in DNA: TGTGCCACCAGAGTTGTGGCGACGGACACTGAAGCTTTCTTT.

This clonotype was seen many times. The rearrangement uses TRBV6-5 and TRBJ2-7; 8 bases match TRBD2. The CDR3 sequence is 15 residues long. The V segment lost 4 bases and the J segment 1 base; nucleotides outside the gene matches: 6. Germline assignment: CDR1 MNHEY and CDR2 SVGAGI. The CDR3 DNA reads TGTGCCAGCAGTTCCAGTGCTAGCGGGTCCTACGAGCAGTACTTC. Amino acids: CASSSSASGSYEQYF.

This clonotype came up once. This chain links TRBV7-6 with TRBJ2-7, with 9 bases fitting TRBD1. Trimming took 5 bases from V and 5 from J; bases not matched to a gene: 10. The germline V gene has CDR1 SGHVS and CDR2 FNYEAQ. CDR3 length: 15 amino acids. The CDR3 nucleotides are TGTGCCAGCAGCAAGGGACAGGGAGGTAGGGACGAGCAGTACTTC. As protein: CASSKGQGGRDEQYF.

This chain connects TRBV27 to TRBJ1-1, with D unclear. This CDR3 spans 14 amino acids. Germline V gene sequence: CDR1 MNHEY, CDR2 SMNVEV (reference sequence). V lost 5 bases, J lost 4 bases, and 14 bases lay in between. The CDR3 DNA follows: TGTGCCAGCAGTCCGCAGGTTATAGGCACTGAAGCTTTCTTT. This codes for CASSPQVIGTEAFF.

The chain carries TRBV6-2 or TRBV6-3 and TRBJ2-2; no reliable D call. Germline V gene lookup returns CDR1 MNHEY and CDR2 SVGEGT. Between the trimmed V and J ends, which lost 0 bases and 6 bases, there was a span of 11 bases. The CDR3 totals 15 residues. The chain's CDR3 is CASSYSIESAGELFF. DNA of the CDR3: TGTGCCAGCAGTTACTCGATAGAGTCCGCCGGGGAGCTGTTTTTT.

This clonotype was recorded many times. J is TRBJ2-1 and V is TRBV28, with TRBD1 matching 7 bases. CDR1 and CDR2 (germline): MDHEN, SYDVKM. The trim removed 8 bases at V and 9 bases at J, leaving 7 bases unmatched. The CDR3 contains 12 residues. CDR3 loop: CASGRGGGEQFF. The CDR3 DNA is TGTGCCAGCGGGAGAGGGGGCGGTGAGCAGTTCTTC. Full variable domain (missing parts from reference TRBV28 and TRBJ2-1): DVKVTQSSRYLVKRTGEKVFLECVQDMDHENMFWYRQDPGLGLRLIYFSYDVKMKEKGDIPEGYSVSREKKERFSLILESASTNQTSMYLCASGRGGGEQFFGPGTRLTVL.

The chain recombines TRBV20-1 with TRBJ2-7, with D possibly being TRBD1 (5 bases). CDR1 and CDR2 (germline): DFQATT, SNEGSKA (reference sequence). Trimming cost V 0 bases and J 5 bases, with 20 bases left between them. This CDR3 region has 16 residues. In nucleotides, the CDR3 is TGCAGTGCTAGAGAAGGGGCCCATTCAGCAATCCACGAGCAGTACTTC. It specifies CSAREGAHSAIHEQYF.

The chain has TRBV28 and TRBJ1-6; 7 bases are a match to TRBD1. CDR3 length equals 14 residues. Trimming took 6 bases from V and 7 from J; bases not matched to a gene: 6. In germline, CDR1 is MDHEN, CDR2 SYDVKM. The CDR3 spells CASSQTGRNSPLHF. CDR3 in DNA: TGTGCCAGCAGCCAGACAGGGCGGAATTCACCCCTCCACTTT.

This clonotype was found many times. The chain uses TRBV15 and TRBJ1-5, with 8 bases matching TRBD1. Per germline, CDR1 LNHNV and CDR2 YYDKDF (reference sequence). The length of the CDR3 is 14 residues. With 5 bases clipped from V and 2 bases from J, the junction kept 2 bases outside the gene matches. Here the CDR3 DNA reads TGTGCCACCAGCCAGGGACAGGGCAATCAGCCCCAGCATTTT. The encoded protein is CATSQGQGNQPQHF.

The chain carries TRBV27 and TRBJ2-1; no firm D call. CDR1 is MNHEY, CDR2 SMNVEV, per germline (reference sequence). The CDR3 extends over 14 amino acids. The ends were cut back, 7 bases at V and 0 bases at J, with 10 bases in the middle. CDR3 bases: TGTGCCAGCAACCGACTTGCCTCCTACAATGAGCAGTTCTTC. This sequence encodes CASNRLASYNEQFF.

There are many counts of this clonotype. The rearrangement uses TRBV6-4 and TRBJ1-2; 9 nucleotides agree with TRBD1. The V gene end was trimmed by 6 bases and the J gene end by 7 bases; junction bases not matched to a gene: 12. In germline, CDR1 is MRHNA, CDR2 SNTAGT. This CDR3 contains 15 residues. The CDR3 reads CASRITTGGMGGYTF. The DNA of the CDR3 is TGTGCCAGCAGGATCACGACAGGGGGAATGGGTGGCTACACCTTC.

This clonotype was detected a few times. The genes are TRBV20-1 and TRBJ2-7, with TRBD1 identical over 9 bases. Trimming at V came to 6 bases and at J to 7 bases, leaving 19 bases not matched to a gene. Germline-derived CDR1 and CDR2 are DFQATT and SNEGSKA (reference sequence). This CDR3 region has 16 residues. CDR3 DNA: TGCAGTGCGACACCCGGGACAGGGACGATCCCTGGAGAGCAGTACTTC. Residues: CSATPGTGTIPGEQYF.

The chain joins TRBV18 to TRBJ2-1; 8 bases match TRBD2. V dropped 6 bases and J dropped 0; count of bases not matched to a gene: 10. CDR3 size: 17 residues. The V gene's germline CDR1 is KGHSH and CDR2 LQKENI. CDR3 protein: CASSSKGREGSYNEQFF. CDR3 nucleotide sequence: TGTGCCAGCTCCTCTAAGGGACGGGAGGGCTCCTACAATGAGCAGTTCTTC.

The genes are TRBV6-2 or TRBV6-3 and TRBJ1-1; weak D call: TRBD1 (5 bases). V was shortened by 2 bases and J by 4 bases, with 8 bases between the two germline ends. This CDR3 spans 13 amino acids. The germline gives CDR1 MNHEY, CDR2 SVGEGT. The CDR3: CASSYPGGTEAFF. The CDR3 DNA follows: TGTGCCAGCAGTTACCCGGGGGGCACTGAAGCTTTCTTT.

This clonotype appeared a few times. The CDR3 sequence: CASSYSRVIGQETQYF. The CDR3, as DNA: TGTGCCAGCAGTTACTCGAGAGTGATTGGCCAAGAGACCCAGTACTTC. The rearrangement uses TRBV6-5 and TRBJ2-5; no clear D gene. CDR1 and CDR2 (germline): MNHEY, SVGAGI. The CDR3 covers 16 residues. V was cut by 0 bases and J by 1 base, with 12 bases left in between.

This chain joins TRBV28 and TRBJ2-4; 10 bases map to TRBD1. CDR3 size: 16 residues. Germline loops: CDR1 MDHEN, CDR2 SYDVKM. The trim removed 4 bases at V and 9 bases at J, leaving 12 bases unmatched. This CDR3 is CASSSTPGTGAGIQYF. The CDR3 region has the DNA TGTGCCAGCAGTTCTACCCCCGGGACAGGGGCGGGCATTCAGTACTTC.

Comments on this clonotype: It may be a read error: a sequence one base away is much more abundant. The V gene is TRBV20-1, the J gene TRBJ1-2, with TRBD1 matching 9 bases. Germline V gene sequence: CDR1 DFQATT, CDR2 SNEGSKA (reference sequence). CDR3 length: 15 residues. In DNA form, the CDR3 reads TGCAGTCCTAGAGACGGGACAGGGTCCCTCTATGGCTACACCTTC. The encoded protein is CSPRDGTGSLYGYTF.

The genes are TRBV11-2 and TRBJ2-7; a possible D gene is TRBD2 (6 bases). The CDR3 consists of 13 residues. V lost 0 bases and J lost 7, with 10 bases in between. The germline V gene has CDR1 SGHAT and CDR2 FQNNGV. CDR3 in DNA: TGTGCCAGCAGCTTAGATCTTCGGGAGGAGCAGTACTTC. Protein product: CASSLDLREEQYF.

There are a few counts of this clonotype. The J gene is TRBJ1-4, the V gene TRBV7-9; TRBD1 matches 7 bases. Germline-derived CDR1 and CDR2 are SEHNR and FQNEAQ (reference sequence). V lost 5 bases to trimming and J lost 0 bases; unmatched junction nucleotides: 6. CDR3 length: 16 amino acids. CDR3 in DNA: TGTGCCAGCAGCCTCGGGACAGCCGCAACTAATGAAAAACTGTTTTTT. This sequence encodes CASSLGTAATNEKLFF.

The rearrangement uses TRBV9 and TRBJ2-1; TRBD2 matches at 9 bases. J gave up 0 bases and V 2 bases, and 3 bases lay outside the gene matches. CDR3 length equals 16 residues. Germline V gives CDR1 SGDLS, CDR2 YYNGEE. In DNA, the CDR3 is TGTGCCAGCAGCGTGGGGACTAGCCCCTCCTACAATGAGCAGTTCTTC. As protein: CASSVGTSPSYNEQFF. The whole variable domain, remainder taken from reference TRBV9 and TRBJ2-1, is DSGVTQTPKHLITATGQRVTLRCSPRSGDLSVYWYQQSLDQGLQFLIQYYNGEERAKGNILERFSAQQFPDLHSELNLSSLELGDSALYFCASSVGTSPSYNEQFFGPGTRLTVL.